What follows is one TCR beta chain and its context. Antigen unknown. These data originate in a study of vaccination and CD4 T cells after COVID-19. The treatment is: roughly 10-day PBMC culture with coronavirus spike peptide pools or control peptides (ViraFEST assay). The study sequenced cultured CD4+ T cell DNA using the Oncomine TCR Beta short-read assay. MiXCR was run by TCRdb on the PCR reads, yielding one entry per CDR3 protein. The sample holds almost 20,000 distinct CDR3 sequences, about 40% seen once. This CDR3 spans 15 amino acids. Between the trimmed V and J ends, which lost 2 bases and 3 bases, there was a span of 11 bases. Germline V gene sequence: CDR1 KGHSH, CDR2 LQKENI.

This sequence joins TRBV18 and TRBJ1-5; D is perhaps TRBD1 (6 bases). The sample was CD4+ T cells from blood, cultured in vitro, taken before SARS-CoV-2 vaccination. The TCR was taken from a human donor who received a COVID-19 vaccine. The CDR3, as DNA: TGTGCCAGCTCACCATCTAGGGGGTCCAATCAGCCCCAGCATTTT. Amino acids: CASSPSRGSNQPQHF.